The source of this TCR beta chain is a study of blood T cells in healthy people across ages. Through a sample-barcoded 5' primer and a J-beta primer mix, a second PCR was run for 7 to 11 cycles. TCRdb re-derived calls from the 5' RACE reads in MiXCR, one entry per CDR3 protein. The data contain hundreds of thousands of distinct CDR3 sequences, approximately 49% of them singletons. Trimming took 3 bases from V and 4 from J, leaving 11 bases between them. Per the germline V gene, CDR1 is MGHDK and CDR2 is SYGVNS. The CDR3 runs to 14 residues. This chain uses TRBV25-1 with TRBJ2-3, with D uncertain. The sample consisted of blood. The sequence derives from a woman in her fifties or sixties in good health. The CDR3, as DNA: TGTGCCAGCAGTGATAGCTGGGATTCAGATACGCAGTATTTT. This gives the protein CASSDSWDSDTQYF. The variable domain in full, completed from reference TRBV25-1 and TRBJ2-3, reads EADIYQTPRYLVIGTGKKITLECSQTMGHDKMYWYQQDPGMELHLIHYSYGVNSTEKGDLSSESTVSRIRTEHFPLTLESARPSHTSQYLCASSDSWDSDTQYFGPGTRLTVL.